The entry below gives a single T cell receptor beta chain sequence along with its context. The entry originates in a study of blood T cell repertoires in COVID-19. Profiled with immunoSEQ multiplex PCR; TCRdb holds only in-frame clones, not every one. The sample includes 250,000 to 300,000 clones, around 90% of them seen just once. This CDR3 contains 13 residues. Germline assignment: CDR1 SNHLY and CDR2 FYNNEI. Losses at the gene ends were 3 bases for V and 2 bases for J; bases not matched to a gene: 0. The chain joins TRBV2 to TRBJ1-2; 7 nucleotides match TRBD1. The sequence came from a woman aged 40 to 55 with acute or convalescent COVID-19. What was sequenced was peripheral blood. CDR3 sequence: CASSEGQNYGYTF. CDR3 in DNA: TGTGCCAGCAGTGAGGGACAGAACTATGGCTACACCTTC. The full variable domain, in which reference TRBV2 and TRBJ1-2 provide the parts outside the CDR3, is EPEVTQTPSHQVTQMGQEVILRCVPISNHLYFYWYRQILGQKVEFLVSFYNNEISEKSEIFDDQFSVERPDGSNFTLKIRSTKLEDSAMYFCASSEGQNYGYTFGSGTRLTVV.